This T cell receptor (beta chain) emerged from a study of tumor and adjacent non-tumor tissue in lung cancer (dated by TCRdb to about 2018). About the investigation overall: Of the cohort, more than ten patients had adenocarcinoma, 2 had squamous cell carcinoma and 1 had small cell lung cancer. Ages among the approximately 15 patients ranged from roughly 31 to 76 years, there were ten or so men and 5 women, and disease was at TNM stage I to III. In total, sequencing yielded 95 million to 150 million productive TCRbeta reads, which works out to an average of roughly 4.2 million reads per sample. Using bulk TCRbeta repertoires from over twelve lung cancer patients, the study set lung tumor tissue side by side with matched distant non-tumor lung tissue. TCRbeta CDR3 sequencing was performed on 25 to 30 paired specimens, with one tumor sample and one normal lung sample collected per patient.

Library creation used multiplex PCR. Reads for this sample came from an Illumina HiSeq 2500. TCRbeta libraries were constructed through three rounds of nested PCR with primers (Table S4) according to protocols adapted from ARM-PCR. Before sequencing, PCR products of 200-500 bp were excised from the gel and purified with the QIAquick gel extraction kit. As for the authors' bioinformatics: Reads were cleaned using Trimmomatic, were merged into complete CDR3 sequences using FLASH, and were assigned to V(D)J germline segments using MiTCR. VDJtools was used to compute clonal diversity as the inverse Simpson's index. In-frame sequences without a premature stop codon were defined as productive reads. TCRdb trimmed the raw reads at Q25, called clones with MiXCR and kept productive beta chains. Merged by CDR3 protein, the rows form single entries marked with the most common genes and DNA. The V and J calls here are based on TCRdb, not the publication. The sample table holds approximately 110,000 distinct CDR3 sequences, of which about 65% were seen once. Clones ranked in the top ten supply under 20% of the sample.

RNA was extracted from bulk unsorted tissue and checked for quality with a NanoDrop ND-1000 and an Agilent 2100. Normal lung samples were distant non-tumor tissue taken more than 3 cm from the tumor edge. Donors were newly diagnosed lung cancer patients admitted for thoracic surgery in China between August and November 2014, without prior chemotherapy. The study excluded patients who had received radiotherapy or chemotherapy before or who had another cancer at the same time. Surgical tissue pieces of roughly 1-2 cm3 were preserved in RNAlater solution and were kept at -80 degrees C until use. To note about this clonotype: This receptor's antigen is unknown. Base quality data are lacking; no much larger clone is found one base away.

Overall study outcomes, separate from this receptor: Peripheral blood was not sequenced, so blood TCRbeta repertoires in these lung cancer patients were not examined. Neither the sequencing platform nor unique molecular identifiers are named or mentioned anywhere in the methods. TCR diversity was significantly higher in younger patients, and higher tumor TCR diversity was associated with shorter overall and disease-free survival. TCR diversity (inverse Simpson) was significantly higher in tumor than in normal lung tissue (approximately 400 vs 170, P = 0.0075, Mann-Whitney U test). The top 100 clones made up a significantly larger cumulative share of the repertoire in normal lung than in tumor tissue. Only approximately 16 patients were included in the cohort, and the need for larger samples and more detailed clinical data was noted by the authors.

The source is a man aged 60 to 69 with non-small cell lung cancer. The sequencing input was distant non-tumor lung tissue.

The bases read TGTGTTAGCAGCCCCCCGGGACGTACGAACACCGGGGAGCTGTTTTTT. This translates into CVSSPPGRTNTGELFF. The rearranged chain carries TRBV6-5 and TRBJ2-2; the D segment might be TRBD1 or TRBD2, since each matches 5 bases. From the germline V gene, CDR1 is MNHEY and CDR2 is SVGAGI. From its cysteine to its phenylalanine, the CDR3 spans 16 amino acids. Of all the DNA, just the CDR3 is kept, 48 bases in frame from base 1.